This T cell receptor (beta chain) was captured in a study of blood T cell repertoires in COVID-19. Study background: Sites across the United States, Italy and Spain contributed samples from acute and convalescent COVID-19. T cells, B-cell-depleted T cells, or PBMCs provided the cDNA or gDNA that served as material.

Per the original data handling: Reference gene primer amplification in the assay estimated nucleated cell counts. TCRdb's copy holds only in-frame clones and misses some; the assay was immunoSEQ multiplex PCR. That table supplies the V and J calls and clone size; D and trimming were determined from the DNA. The sample contains roughly 80,000 clones, around 80% of which appear only once. The V end lost 0 bases, the J end lost 1 base, and 6 bases lay between the germline ends. Germline values: CDR1 SGHNT, CDR2 YENEEA. CDR3 length equals 14 residues. This TCR derives from a human donor in a cohort sampled during active COVID-19. The chain links TRBV11-3 to TRBJ1-1; D unresolved. Sequences were obtained from peripheral blood. The CDR3 DNA sequence: TGTGCCAGCAGCTTAGATAGCCGGAACACTGAAGCTTTCTTT. Translation: CASSLDSRNTEAFF.